A selection of T cell receptor beta chains follows, all from one sample in a study of tumor-infiltrating lymphocytes in primary liver carcinoma. MiXCR, applied by TCRdb to the multiplex PCR reads, yields one record per CDR3 protein. Of 50,000 or so distinct CDR3 sequences listed, roughly 80% are singletons. The material sequenced was liver tumor tissue from sampling region 5. Receptors originate from a man aged 35 to 55 with primary liver carcinoma and hepatitis B virus infection. The CDR3 runs from the conserved cysteine through the conserved F or W. The D gene is left open where the match is weak.

D gene | J gene | V gene | CDR3 protein
NA | TRBJ2-5 | TRBV12-3/TRBV12-4 | CASNLSQETQYF
TRBD2 | TRBJ2-4 | TRBV11-1 | CTSSFPGTSGTKNIRYF
TRBD1 | TRBJ2-7 | TRBV6-5 | CANSSPQGQESYEQYF
NA | TRBJ2-1 | TRBV6-1 | CASSARPPGQLNEQFF
NA | TRBJ2-7 | TRBV6-1 | CASSVLYEQCF
NA | TRBJ2-7 | TRBV6-2/TRBV6-3 | CASSYHGRTIGIYEQYF
NA | TRBJ2-1 | TRBV4-1 | CASSQGGISYIEQFF
NA | TRBJ2-4 | TRBV29-1 | CSVGALKIQYF
NA | TRBJ1-6 | TRBV14 | CASSHRHGQNSPHHF
NA | TRBJ1-1 | TRBV4-1 | CASRHAGTVNTEAFF
TRBD1 | TRBJ1-1 | TRBV6-6 | CASSTGGIIEAFF
NA | TRBJ2-2 | TRBV5-1 | CASSLSPSNTGELFF
TRBD1 | TRBJ1-1 | TRBV11-1 | CASSLSARGNAEAFF
NA | TRBJ1-1 | TRBV5-1 | CANSLDGMNTVAFF
NA | TRBJ2-1 | TRBV30 | CAWSVWRLVGMNEQFF
NA | TRBJ2-3 | TRBV6-1 | CASSDERATQYF
TRBD1 | TRBJ1-1 | TRBV5-4 | CANSYGQGLGSEAFF
NA | TRBJ2-3 | TRBV11-2 | CASSLFAADVNTNTQYF
TRBD2 | TRBJ2-7 | TRBV6-5 | CSISLSGISHGQYF
NA | TRBJ2-7 | TRBV10-3 | CAISESVQQVHRAYEQYF
NA | TRBJ2-1 | TRBV11-3 | CARNLREGANSYNEQFF
NA | TRBJ1-5 | TRBV19 | CASSSREQPQHF
TRBD2 | TRBJ2-1 | TRBV11-2 | CANSISGFYSEQFF
NA | TRBJ1-6 | TRBV4-3 | CASIQYLQGQGSSYNSPLHF
NA | TRBJ2-7 | TRBV29-1 | CNAMTSGTGTPCEQYF
TRBD2 | TRBJ2-7 | TRBV4-2 | CASSVAGSGSSDEQYF
NA | TRBJ2-1 | TRBV14 | CASSAVAERLNNEQFF
NA | TRBJ1-5 | TRBV11-2 | CTSSLVGVTGSNQSQHF
NA | TRBJ2-1 | TRBV6-5 | CASSYDVLDEQFF
NA | TRBJ2-7 | TRBV4-3 | CASRQDLPYEQYF
NA | TRBJ2-7 | TRBV11-3 | CANSVGRSYEQYF
NA | TRBJ2-5 | TRBV20-1 | CSARGDSQAQYF
NA | TRBJ2-5 | TRBV28 | CASGTPVGTETQYF
NA | TRBJ2-3 | TRBV6-5 | CASSMERWADTQYF
NA | TRBJ2-4 | TRBV5-6 | CASSSRHSLGIQYF
TRBD1 | TRBJ1-1 | TRBV6-6 | CASSNPTGGMGEAYF
TRBD1 | TRBJ2-1 | TRBV29-1 | CSVPRTGYNEQFF
NA | TRBJ2-3 | TRBV4-1 | CASSQDRGKADTQYF
NA | TRBJ2-1 | TRBV5-8 | CASSLVMNNEQFF
NA | TRBJ2-3 | TRBV4-3 | CAGSQDHCTDTQYF
NA | TRBJ2-1 | TRBV2 | CVSTPFGDNEQFF
NA | TRBJ2-3 | TRBV7-2 | CASRSMQETQYF
NA | TRBJ2-1 | TRBV29-1 | CSVLGGDQFF
NA | TRBJ2-7 | TRBV30 | CAWSAPLNEHYF
TRBD2 | TRBJ2-7 | TRBV5-8 | CASSLGGLAGGASYKHYF
NA | TRBJ2-7 | TRBV28 | CVSSAPSGTYYEQYF
NA | TRBJ2-3 | TRBV6-1 | CASTGHGDTDTHYF
NA | TRBJ1-1 | TRBV30 | CAWSVSGSGTETLF
NA | TRBJ2-7 | TRBV11-2 | CANCLAQVLHEQYF
NA | TRBJ1-1 | TRBV5-1 | CASSTTARVVTEAFF
TRBD2 | TRBJ2-1 | TRBV7-9 | CASSHGTSGGSSYNGQFF
NA | TRBJ2-7 | TRBV11-1 | CASSLTGSVEYEQYF
NA | TRBJ2-7 | TRBV5-5 | CASCLGLSYEQYF